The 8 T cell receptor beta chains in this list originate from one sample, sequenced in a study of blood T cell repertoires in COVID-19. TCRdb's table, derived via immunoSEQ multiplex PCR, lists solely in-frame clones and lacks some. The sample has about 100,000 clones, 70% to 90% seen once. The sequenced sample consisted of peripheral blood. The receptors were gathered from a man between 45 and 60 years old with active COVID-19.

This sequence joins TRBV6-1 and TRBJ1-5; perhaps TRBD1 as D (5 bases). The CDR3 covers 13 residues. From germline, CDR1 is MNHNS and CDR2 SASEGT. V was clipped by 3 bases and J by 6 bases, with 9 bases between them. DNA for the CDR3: TGTGCCAGCAGTGACAGGGTAGGTCAGCCCCAGCATTTT. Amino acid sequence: CASSDRVGQPQHF.

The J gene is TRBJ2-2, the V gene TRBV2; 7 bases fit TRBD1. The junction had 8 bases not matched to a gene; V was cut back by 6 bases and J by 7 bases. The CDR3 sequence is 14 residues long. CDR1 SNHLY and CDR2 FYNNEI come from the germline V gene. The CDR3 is CASRAGTAHGELFF. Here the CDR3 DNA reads TGTGCCAGCAGAGCCGGGACAGCGCACGGGGAGCTGTTTTTT.

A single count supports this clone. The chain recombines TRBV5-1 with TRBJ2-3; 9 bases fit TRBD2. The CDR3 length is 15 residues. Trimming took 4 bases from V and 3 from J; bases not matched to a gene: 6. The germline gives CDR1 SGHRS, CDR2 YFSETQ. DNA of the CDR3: TGCGCCAGCAGCATGGCGGGGGGGCCGACAGATACGCAGTATTTT. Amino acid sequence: CASSMAGGPTDTQYF.

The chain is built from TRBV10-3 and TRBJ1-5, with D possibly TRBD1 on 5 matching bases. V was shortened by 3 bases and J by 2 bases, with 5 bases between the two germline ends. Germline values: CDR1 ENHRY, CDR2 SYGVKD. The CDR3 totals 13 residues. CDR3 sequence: CAISDRGNQPQHF. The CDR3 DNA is TGTGCCATCAGTGACAGGGGCAATCAGCCCCAGCATTTT.

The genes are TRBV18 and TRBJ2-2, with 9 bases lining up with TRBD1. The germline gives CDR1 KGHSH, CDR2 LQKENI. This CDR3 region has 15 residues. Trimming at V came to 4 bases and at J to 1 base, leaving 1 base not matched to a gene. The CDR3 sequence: CASSLGQGNTGELFF. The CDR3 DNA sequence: TGTGCCAGCTCACTGGGACAGGGGAACACCGGGGAGCTGTTTTTT.

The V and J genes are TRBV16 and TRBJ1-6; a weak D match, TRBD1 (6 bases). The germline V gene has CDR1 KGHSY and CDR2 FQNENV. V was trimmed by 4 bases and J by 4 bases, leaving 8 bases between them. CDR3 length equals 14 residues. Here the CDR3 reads CASSRDTYNSPLHF. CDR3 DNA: TGTGCCAGCAGCCGGGACACATATAATTCACCCCTCCACTTT.

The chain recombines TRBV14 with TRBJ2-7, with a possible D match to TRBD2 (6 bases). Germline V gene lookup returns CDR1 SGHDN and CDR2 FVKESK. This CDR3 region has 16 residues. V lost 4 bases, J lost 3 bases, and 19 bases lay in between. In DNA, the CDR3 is TGTGCCAGCAGCCGGGGACTGGGACGGCTAAACTACGAGCAGTACTTC. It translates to CASSRGLGRLNYEQYF.

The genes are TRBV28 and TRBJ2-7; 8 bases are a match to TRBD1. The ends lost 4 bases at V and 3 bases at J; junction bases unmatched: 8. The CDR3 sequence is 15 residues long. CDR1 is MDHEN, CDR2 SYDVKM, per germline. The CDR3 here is CASSSPAGGFYEQYF. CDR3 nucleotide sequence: TGTGCCAGCAGTTCCCCGGCAGGGGGCTTCTACGAGCAGTACTTC.